This paragraph covers one T cell receptor (beta chain) sequence. Only in-frame clones appear in the TCRdb table, and some are missing; sequencing was by immunoSEQ multiplex PCR. The sample yields roughly 150,000 clones, over 70% seen once. With 0 bases removed from V and 5 bases from J, the gap between germline ends came to 14 bases. Germline CDR1 is SGHRS and CDR2 is YFSETQ. The CDR3 consists of 16 residues. The data derive from a study of blood T cell repertoires in COVID-19. The sequenced sample consisted of peripheral blood. The receptor's source is a man in his 60s with acute or convalescent COVID-19. V and J are TRBV5-1 and TRBJ2-2, with a possible D match to TRBD1 (6 bases). The CDR3 loop is CASSLGTGLRTGELFF. Written as DNA, the CDR3 is TGCGCCAGCAGCTTGGGAACAGGGTTGAGAACCGGGGAGCTGTTTTTT.